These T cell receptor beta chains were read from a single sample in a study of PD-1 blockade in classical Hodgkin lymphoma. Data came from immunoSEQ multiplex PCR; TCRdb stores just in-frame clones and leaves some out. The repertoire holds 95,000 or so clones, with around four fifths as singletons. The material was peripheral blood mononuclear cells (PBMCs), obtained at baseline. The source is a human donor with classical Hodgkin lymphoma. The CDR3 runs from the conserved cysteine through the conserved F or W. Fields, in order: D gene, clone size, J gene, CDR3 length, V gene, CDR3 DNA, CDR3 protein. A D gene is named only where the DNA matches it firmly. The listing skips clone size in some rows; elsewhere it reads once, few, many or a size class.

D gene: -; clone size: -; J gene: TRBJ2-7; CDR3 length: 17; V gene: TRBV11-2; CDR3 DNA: TGTGCCAGCAGCTTAGGTTTTTTGGGCCCGAGCTCCTACGAGCAGTACTTC; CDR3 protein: CASSLGFLGPSSYEQYF
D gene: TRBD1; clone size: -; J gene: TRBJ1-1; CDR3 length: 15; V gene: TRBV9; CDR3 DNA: TGTGCCAGCAGCGCCACCGGGACAGGTGTGACTGAAGCTTTCTTT; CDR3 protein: CASSATGTGVTEAFF
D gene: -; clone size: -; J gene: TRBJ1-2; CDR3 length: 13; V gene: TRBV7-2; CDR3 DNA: TGTGCCAGCAGCCCCGCCACAGCGGGCGGCTACACCTTC; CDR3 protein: CASSPATAGGYTF
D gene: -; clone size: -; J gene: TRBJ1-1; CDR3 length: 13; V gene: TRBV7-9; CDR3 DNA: TGTGCCAGCAGCCCGCGGATAGACACTGAAGCTTTCTTT; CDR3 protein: CASSPRIDTEAFF
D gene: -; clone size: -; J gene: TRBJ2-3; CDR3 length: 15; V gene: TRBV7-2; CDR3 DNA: TGTGCCAGCAGCCCGCGGCGGACAGCCACAGATACGCAGTATTTT; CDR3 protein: CASSPRRTATDTQYF
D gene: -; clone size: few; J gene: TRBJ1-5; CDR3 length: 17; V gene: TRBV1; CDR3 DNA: TGCACCAGCAGCCAAGGCCCCAGACCCACTAGCGATCAGCCCCAGCATTTT; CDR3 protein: CTSSQGPRPTSDQPQHF
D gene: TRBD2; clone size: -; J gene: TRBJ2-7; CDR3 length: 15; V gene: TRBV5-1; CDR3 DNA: TGCGCCAGCAGCTTGGTGACTAGCGGAGTCTACGAGCAGTACTTC; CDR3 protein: CASSLVTSGVYEQYF
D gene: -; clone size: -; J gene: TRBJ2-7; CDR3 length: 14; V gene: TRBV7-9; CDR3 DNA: TGTGCCAGCAGCTTAGACCCGAGCTCCTACGAGCAGTACTTC; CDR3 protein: CASSLDPSSYEQYF
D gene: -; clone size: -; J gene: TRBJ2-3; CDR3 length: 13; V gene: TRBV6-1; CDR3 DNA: TGTGCCAGCAGTGAAGAGGTCTCGTATACGCAGTATTTT; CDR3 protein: CASSEEVSYTQYF
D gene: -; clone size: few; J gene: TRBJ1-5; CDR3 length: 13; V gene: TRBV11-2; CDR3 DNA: TGTGCCAGCAGCCCCACCCTCAATCAGCCCCAGCATTTT; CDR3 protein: CASSPTLNQPQHF
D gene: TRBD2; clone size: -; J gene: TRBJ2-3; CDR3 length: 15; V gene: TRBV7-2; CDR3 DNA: TGTGCCAGCAGCTTAGCGGGAGGGCCGACAGATACGCAGTATTTT; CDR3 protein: CASSLAGGPTDTQYF
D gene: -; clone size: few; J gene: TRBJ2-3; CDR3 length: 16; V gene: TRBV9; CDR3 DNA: TGTGCCAGCAGCGTAGCTAGCGACCCGGCATACGATACGCAGTATTTT; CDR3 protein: CASSVASDPAYDTQYF
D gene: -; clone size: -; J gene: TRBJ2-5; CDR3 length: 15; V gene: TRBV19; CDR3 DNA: TGTGCCAGTAGTAGGAGCGGAGTGAACCAAGAGACCCAGTACTTC; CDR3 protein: CASSRSGVNQETQYF
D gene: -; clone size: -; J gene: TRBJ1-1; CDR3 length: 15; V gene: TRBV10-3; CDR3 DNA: TGTGCCATCAGTGAGGAAGGGGGATCGAACACTGAAGCTTTCTTT; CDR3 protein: CAISEEGGSNTEAFF
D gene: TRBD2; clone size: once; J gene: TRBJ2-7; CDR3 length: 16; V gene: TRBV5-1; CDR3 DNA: TGCGCCAGCAGCCCCCAAGCGGGAGGGACCTCCTACGAGCAGTACTTC; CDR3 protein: CASSPQAGGTSYEQYF
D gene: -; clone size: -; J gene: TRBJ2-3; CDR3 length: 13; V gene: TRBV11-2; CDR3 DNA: TGTGCCAGCAGCTTGAGCGGGCCCGCGGAAGGGGGCTTT; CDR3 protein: CASSLSGPAEGGF
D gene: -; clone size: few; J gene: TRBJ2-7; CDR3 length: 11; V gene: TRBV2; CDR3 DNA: TGTGCCAGCGAAAGAACCTACGAGCAGTACTTC; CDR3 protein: CASERTYEQYF
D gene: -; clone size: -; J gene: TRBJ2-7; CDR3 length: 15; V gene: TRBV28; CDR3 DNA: TGTGCCAGCAACTCCCTCGGCCGGAACCCCTACGAGCAGTACTTC; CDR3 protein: CASNSLGRNPYEQYF
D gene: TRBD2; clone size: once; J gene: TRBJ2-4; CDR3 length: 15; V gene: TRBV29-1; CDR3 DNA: TGCAGCGCCAGACTAGCAACCTTAGCCAAAAACATTCAGTACTTC; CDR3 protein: CSARLATLAKNIQYF
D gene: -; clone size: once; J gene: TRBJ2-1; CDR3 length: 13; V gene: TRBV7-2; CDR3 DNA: TGTGCCAGCAGTTACAGGGACTCCAATGAGCAGTTCTTC; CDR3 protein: CASSYRDSNEQFF
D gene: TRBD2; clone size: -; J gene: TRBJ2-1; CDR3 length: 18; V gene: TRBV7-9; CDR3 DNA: TGTGCCAGCAGCTTAGCGATACTAGCGGGAGTCCCCTACAATGAGCAGTTCTTC; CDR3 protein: CASSLAILAGVPYNEQFF
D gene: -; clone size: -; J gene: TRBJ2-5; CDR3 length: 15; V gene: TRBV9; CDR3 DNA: TGTGCCAGCAGCGTAGATCGTGGGGGACAAGAGACCCAGTACTTC; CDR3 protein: CASSVDRGGQETQYF
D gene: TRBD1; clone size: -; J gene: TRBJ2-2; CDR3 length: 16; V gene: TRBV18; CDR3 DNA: TGTGCCAGCTCACCATGGACAGGGGGCAACACCGGGGAGCTGTTTTTT; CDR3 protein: CASSPWTGGNTGELFF
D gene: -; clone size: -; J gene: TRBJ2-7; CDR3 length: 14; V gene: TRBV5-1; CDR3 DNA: TGCGCCAGCAGCTTGGGCGGACCTCCCTACGAGCAGTACTTC; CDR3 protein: CASSLGGPPYEQYF
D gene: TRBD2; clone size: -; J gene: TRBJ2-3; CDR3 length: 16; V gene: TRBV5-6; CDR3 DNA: TGTGCCAGCAGCTTGGACGCGGGACTAGCCACAGATACGCAGTATTTT; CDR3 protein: CASSLDAGLATDTQYF
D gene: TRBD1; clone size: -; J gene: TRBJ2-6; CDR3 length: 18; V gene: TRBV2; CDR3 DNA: TGTGCCAGCAGTGAAGCGAACAGGGGGGCCTCTGGGGCCAACGTCCTGACTTTC; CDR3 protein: CASSEANRGASGANVLTF
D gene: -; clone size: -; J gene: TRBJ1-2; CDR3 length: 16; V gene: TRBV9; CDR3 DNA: TGTACCAGCAGCGCTAGTTTCGGCTCTCCTAACTATGGCTACACCTTC; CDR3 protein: CTSSASFGSPNYGYTF
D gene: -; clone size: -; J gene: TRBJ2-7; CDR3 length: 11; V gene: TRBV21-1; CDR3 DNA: TGTGCCAGCAGCATCACGACGCGGAGGTACTTC; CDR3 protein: CASSITTRRYF
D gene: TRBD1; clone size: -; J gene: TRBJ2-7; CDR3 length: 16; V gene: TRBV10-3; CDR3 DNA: TGTGCCATCAGTGCCTCGGGGACAGGGGACGCCTACGAGCAGTACTTC; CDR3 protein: CAISASGTGDAYEQYF
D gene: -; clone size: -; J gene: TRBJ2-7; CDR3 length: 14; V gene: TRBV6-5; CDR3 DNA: TGTGCCAGCAGTTACTCGTCGACGCACTACGAGCAGTACTTC; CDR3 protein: CASSYSSTHYEQYF
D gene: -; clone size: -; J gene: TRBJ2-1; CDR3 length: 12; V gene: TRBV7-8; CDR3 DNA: TGTGCCAGCAGCTTGAATAGGAATGAGCAGTTCTTC; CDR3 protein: CASSLNRNEQFF
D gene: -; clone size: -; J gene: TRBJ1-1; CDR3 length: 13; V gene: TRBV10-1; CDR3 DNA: TGCGCCAGCAGGGTGACGGACAACACTGAAGCTTTCTTT; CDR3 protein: CASRVTDNTEAFF
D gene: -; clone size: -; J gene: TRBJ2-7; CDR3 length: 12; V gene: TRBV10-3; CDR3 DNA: TGTGCCATCAGTGTGGACAGCTACGAGCAGTACTTC; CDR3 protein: CAISVDSYEQYF
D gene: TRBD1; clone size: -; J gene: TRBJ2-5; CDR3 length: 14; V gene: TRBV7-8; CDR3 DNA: TGTGCCAGCAGCTTAGTAGACAGGGGTCAGACCCAGTACTTC; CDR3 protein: CASSLVDRGQTQYF
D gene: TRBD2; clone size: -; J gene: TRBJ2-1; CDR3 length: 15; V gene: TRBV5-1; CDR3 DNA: TGCGCCAGCAGCTTTACGGGAGGGACCTACAATGAGCAGTTCTTC; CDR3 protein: CASSFTGGTYNEQFF
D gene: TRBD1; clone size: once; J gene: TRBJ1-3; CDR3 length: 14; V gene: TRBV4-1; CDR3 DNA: TGCGCCAGCAGCGGTGGGACAGGGGGCTTCACCATATATTTT; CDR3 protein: CASSGGTGGFTIYF
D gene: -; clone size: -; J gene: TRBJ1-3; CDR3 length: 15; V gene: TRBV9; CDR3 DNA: TGTGCCAGCAGCGTAGATCCGGGTAGTGGAAACACCATATATTTT; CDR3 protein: CASSVDPGSGNTIYF